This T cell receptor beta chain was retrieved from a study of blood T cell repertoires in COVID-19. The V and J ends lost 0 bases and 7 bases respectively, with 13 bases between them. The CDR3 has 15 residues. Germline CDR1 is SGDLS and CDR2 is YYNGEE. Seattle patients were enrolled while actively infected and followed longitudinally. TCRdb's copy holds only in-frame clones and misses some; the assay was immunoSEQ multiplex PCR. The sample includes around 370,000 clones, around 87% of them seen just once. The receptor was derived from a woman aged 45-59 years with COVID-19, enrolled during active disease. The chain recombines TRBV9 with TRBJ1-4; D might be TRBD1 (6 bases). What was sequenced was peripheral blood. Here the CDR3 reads CASSVAGGGGEKLFF. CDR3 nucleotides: TGTGCCAGCAGCGTAGCGGGGGGCGGAGGTGAAAAACTGTTTTTT.